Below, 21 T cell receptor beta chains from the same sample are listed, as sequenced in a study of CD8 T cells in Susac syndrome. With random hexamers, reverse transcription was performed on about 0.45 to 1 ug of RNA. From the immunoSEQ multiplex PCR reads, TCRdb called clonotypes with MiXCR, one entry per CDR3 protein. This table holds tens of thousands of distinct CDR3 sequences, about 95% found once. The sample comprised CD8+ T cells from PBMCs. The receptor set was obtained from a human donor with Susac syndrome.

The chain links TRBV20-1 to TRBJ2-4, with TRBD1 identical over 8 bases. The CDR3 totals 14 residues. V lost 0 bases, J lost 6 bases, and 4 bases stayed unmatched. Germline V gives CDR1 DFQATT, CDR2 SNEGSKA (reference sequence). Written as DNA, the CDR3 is TGCAGTGCTAGAGATCGGACAGGGCCAAACATTCAGTACTTC. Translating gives CSARDRTGPNIQYF.

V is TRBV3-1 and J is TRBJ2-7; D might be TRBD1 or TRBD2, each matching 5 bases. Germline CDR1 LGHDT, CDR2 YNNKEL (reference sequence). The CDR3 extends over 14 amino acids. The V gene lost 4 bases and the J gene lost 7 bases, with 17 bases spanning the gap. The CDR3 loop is CASSPRGAAGEQYF. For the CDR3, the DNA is TGTGCCAGCAGCCCCCGAGGGGCGGCGGGTGAGCAGTACTTC.

CDR3 region: CASSGRSTPENIQYF. CDR3 bases: TGTGCCAGCAGTGGTAGATCCACCCCCGAAAACATTCAGTACTTC. V is TRBV28 and J is TRBJ2-4; D is unresolved. This CDR3 comprises 15 residues. The ends were cut back, 5 bases at V and 5 bases at J, with 16 bases in the middle. Germline loops: CDR1 MDHEN, CDR2 SYDVKM.

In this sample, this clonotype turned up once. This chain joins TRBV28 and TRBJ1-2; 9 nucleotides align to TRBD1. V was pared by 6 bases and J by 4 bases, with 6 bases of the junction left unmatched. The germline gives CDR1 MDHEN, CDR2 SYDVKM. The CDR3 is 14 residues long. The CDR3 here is CASSIGTGSYGYTF. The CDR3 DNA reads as TGTGCCAGCAGCATCGGGACAGGGAGCTATGGCTACACCTTC.

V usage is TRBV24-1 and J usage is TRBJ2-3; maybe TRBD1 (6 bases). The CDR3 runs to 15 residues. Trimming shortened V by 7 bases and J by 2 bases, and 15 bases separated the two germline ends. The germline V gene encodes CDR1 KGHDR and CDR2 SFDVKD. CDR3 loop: CATSPSQGITDTQYF. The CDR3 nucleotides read TGTGCCACCAGCCCCTCCCAGGGGATCACAGATACGCAGTATTTT.

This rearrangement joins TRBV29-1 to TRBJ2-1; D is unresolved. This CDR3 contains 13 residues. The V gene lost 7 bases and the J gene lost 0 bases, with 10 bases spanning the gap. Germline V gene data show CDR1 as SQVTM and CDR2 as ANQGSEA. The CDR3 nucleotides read TGCAGCGGTGGGGTCTTCTCCTACAATGAGCAGTTCTTC. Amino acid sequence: CSGGVFSYNEQFF.

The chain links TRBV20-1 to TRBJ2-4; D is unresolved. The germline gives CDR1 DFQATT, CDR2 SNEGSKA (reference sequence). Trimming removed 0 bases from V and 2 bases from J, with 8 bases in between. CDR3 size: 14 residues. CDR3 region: CSARDRGSKNIQYF. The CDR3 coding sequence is TGCAGTGCTAGAGATCGCGGCTCCAAAAACATTCAGTACTTC.

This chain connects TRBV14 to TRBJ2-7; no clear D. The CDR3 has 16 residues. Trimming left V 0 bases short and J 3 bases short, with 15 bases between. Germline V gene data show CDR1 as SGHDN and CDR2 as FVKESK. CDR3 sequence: CASSQDHQRRNYEQYF. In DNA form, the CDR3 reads TGTGCCAGCAGCCAAGATCACCAACGAAGGAACTACGAGCAGTACTTC. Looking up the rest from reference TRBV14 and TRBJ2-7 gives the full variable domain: EAGVTQFPSHSVIEKGQTVTLRCDPISGHDNLYWYRRVMGKEIKFLLHFVKESKQDESGMPNNRFLAERTGGTYSTLKVQPAELEDSGVYFCASSQDHQRRNYEQYFGPGTRLTVT.

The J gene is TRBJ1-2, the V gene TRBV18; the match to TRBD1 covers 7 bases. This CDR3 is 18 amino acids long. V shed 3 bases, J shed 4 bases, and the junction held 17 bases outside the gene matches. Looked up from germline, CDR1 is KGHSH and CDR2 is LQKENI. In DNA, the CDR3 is TGTGCCAGCTCACCGGGTAACTCCGGGACAGCCCTACCCTATGGCTACACCTTC. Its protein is CASSPGNSGTALPYGYTF.

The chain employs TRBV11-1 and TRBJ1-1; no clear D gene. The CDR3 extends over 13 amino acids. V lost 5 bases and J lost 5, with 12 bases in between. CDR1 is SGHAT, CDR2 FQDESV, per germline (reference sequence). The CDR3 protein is CASSLVYGTEAFF. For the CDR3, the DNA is TGTGCCAGCAGCCTCGTCTATGGGACTGAAGCTTTCTTT. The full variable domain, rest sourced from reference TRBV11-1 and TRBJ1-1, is EAEVAQSPRYKITEKSQAVAFWCDPISGHATLYWYRQILGQGPELLVQFQDESVVDDSQLPKDRFSAERLKGVDSTLKIQPAELGDSAMYLCASSLVYGTEAFFGQGTRLTVV.

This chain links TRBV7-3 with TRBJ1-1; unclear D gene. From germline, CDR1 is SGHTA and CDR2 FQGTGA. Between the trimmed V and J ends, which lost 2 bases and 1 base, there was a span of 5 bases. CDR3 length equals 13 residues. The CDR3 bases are TGTGCCAGCAGCTTACGGGCGAACACTGAAGCTTTCTTT. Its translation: CASSLRANTEAFF.

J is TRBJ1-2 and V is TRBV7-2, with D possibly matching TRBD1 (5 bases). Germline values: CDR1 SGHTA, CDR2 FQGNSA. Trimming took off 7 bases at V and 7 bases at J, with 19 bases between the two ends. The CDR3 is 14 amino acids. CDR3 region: CASTRLGDSLGYTF. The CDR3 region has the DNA TGTGCCAGCACCCGGTTGGGGGATTCTCTTGGCTACACCTTC.

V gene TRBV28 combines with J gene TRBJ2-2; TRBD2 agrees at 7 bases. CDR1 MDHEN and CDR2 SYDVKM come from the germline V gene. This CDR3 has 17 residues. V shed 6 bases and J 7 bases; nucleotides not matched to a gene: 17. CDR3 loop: CASSLSSGSEVVGELFF. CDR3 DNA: TGTGCCAGCAGCCTAAGTAGCGGGTCGGAGGTAGTCGGGGAGCTGTTTTTT.

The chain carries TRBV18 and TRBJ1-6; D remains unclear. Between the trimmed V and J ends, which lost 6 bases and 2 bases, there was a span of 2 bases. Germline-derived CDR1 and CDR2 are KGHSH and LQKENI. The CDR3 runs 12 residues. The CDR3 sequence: CASSPYNSPLHF. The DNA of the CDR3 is TGTGCCAGCTCGCCCTATAATTCACCCCTCCACTTT.

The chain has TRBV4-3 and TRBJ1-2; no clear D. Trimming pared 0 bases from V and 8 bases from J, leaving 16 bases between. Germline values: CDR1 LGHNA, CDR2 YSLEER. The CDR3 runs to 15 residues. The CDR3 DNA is TGCGCCAGCAGCCAAGATCGGGCACTGTCGGGGGGCTACACCTTC. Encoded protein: CASSQDRALSGGYTF.

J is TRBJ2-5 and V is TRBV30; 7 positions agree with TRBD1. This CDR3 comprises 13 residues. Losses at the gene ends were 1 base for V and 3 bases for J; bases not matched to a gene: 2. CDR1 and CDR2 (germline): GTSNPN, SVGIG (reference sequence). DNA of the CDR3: TGTGCCTGGAGTGGGACAGGCGAAGAGACCCAGTACTTC. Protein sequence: CAWSGTGEETQYF.

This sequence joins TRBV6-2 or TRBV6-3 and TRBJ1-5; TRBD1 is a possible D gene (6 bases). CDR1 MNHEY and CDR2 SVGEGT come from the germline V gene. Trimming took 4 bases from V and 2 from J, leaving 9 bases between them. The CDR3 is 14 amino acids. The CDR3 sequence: CASSSTGRNQPQHF. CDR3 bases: TGTGCCAGCAGTTCCACAGGGCGCAATCAGCCCCAGCATTTT.

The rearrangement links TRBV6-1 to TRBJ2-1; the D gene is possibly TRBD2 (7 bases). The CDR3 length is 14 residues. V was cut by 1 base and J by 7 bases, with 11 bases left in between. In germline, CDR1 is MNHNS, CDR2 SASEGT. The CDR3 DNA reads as TGTGCCAGCAGTGAAGGGACAGCGGGAAATGAGCAGTTCTTC. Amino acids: CASSEGTAGNEQFF.

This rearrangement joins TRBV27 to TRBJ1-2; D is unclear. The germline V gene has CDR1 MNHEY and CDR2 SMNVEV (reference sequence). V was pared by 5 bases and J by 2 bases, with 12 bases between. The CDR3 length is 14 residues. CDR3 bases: TGTGCCAGCAGTCCTGACGGTCCCAACTATGGCTACACCTTC. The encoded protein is CASSPDGPNYGYTF.

CDR3 protein: CASGPRGGGYEQYF. The CDR3 coding sequence is TGTGCTAGTGGCCCGAGAGGGGGGGGCTACGAGCAGTACTTC. The chain couples TRBV12-5 to TRBJ2-7; tentative D call: TRBD2 (7 bases). Looked up from germline, CDR1 is LGHNT and CDR2 is FRNRAP. This CDR3 contains 14 residues. V was trimmed by 6 bases and J by 3 bases, leaving 15 bases between them.

The CDR3 DNA reads as TGTGCCAGTAGTATAGGACGACAAGCTTTCTTT. Its protein product is CASSIGRQAFF. The chain joins TRBV19 to TRBJ1-1; D remains ambiguous. Trimming left V 1 base short and J 9 bases short, with 6 bases between. In germline, CDR1 is LNHDA, CDR2 SQIVND (reference sequence). The CDR3 consists of 11 residues.